A single sample gave rise to the 24 T cell receptor beta chains below, sequenced in a study of blood T cell repertoires in COVID-19. TCRdb's table, derived via immunoSEQ multiplex PCR, lists solely in-frame clones and lacks some. The data hold roughly 80,000 clones, with more than 75% observed a single time. Input material: peripheral blood. These receptors originate from a woman aged 70 to 79 with acute or convalescent COVID-19.

The chain recombines TRBV18 with TRBJ1-1; D is perhaps TRBD1 (5 bases). The germline V and J ends were trimmed by 8 bases and 4 bases, with 20 bases remaining between them. Germline loops: CDR1 KGHSH, CDR2 LQKENI. This CDR3 region has 15 residues. The CDR3 sequence is CASHEVWGRGTEAFF. As DNA, the CDR3 is TGTGCCAGCCATGAGGTCTGGGGCCGCGGCACTGAAGCTTTCTTT.

The chain couples TRBV19 to TRBJ1-2; 8 bases align to TRBD1. Germline CDR1 is LNHDA and CDR2 is SQIVND (reference sequence). This CDR3 comprises 16 residues. V dropped 4 bases and J dropped 1; count of bases not matched to a gene: 8. The DNA for the CDR3 is TGTGCCAGTAGTAACGCTCAGGGGGCGCTTAACTATGGCTACACCTTC. It encodes CASSNAQGALNYGYTF.

This clone has just one count. V is TRBV6-1 and J is TRBJ2-6, with D possibly matching TRBD2 (5 bases). CDR1 and CDR2 from the germline V gene are MNHNS and SASEGT. V was shortened by 1 base and J by 1 base, with 5 bases between the two germline ends. The CDR3 spans 15 residues. The CDR3 protein is CASSEGGSGANVLTF. The CDR3, as DNA: TGTGCCAGCAGTGAAGGAGGGTCTGGGGCCAACGTCCTGACTTTC.

CDR3 nucleotide sequence: TGCGCCAGCAGCTTGGTGGCCCCCAAAGAGACCCAGTACTTC. Its translation: CASSLVAPKETQYF. This chain links TRBV5-1 with TRBJ2-5; D remains ambiguous. Germline-derived CDR1 and CDR2 are SGHRS and YFSETQ. This CDR3 is 14 amino acids long. V was cut by 0 bases and J by 3 bases, with 9 bases left in between. The variable domain in full, completed from reference TRBV5-1 and TRBJ2-5, reads KAGVTQTPRYLIKTRGQQVTLSCSPISGHRSVSWYQQTPGQGLQFLFEYFSETQRNKGNFPGRFSGRQFSNSRSEMNVSTLELGDSALYLCASSLVAPKETQYFGPGTRLLVL.

This chain uses TRBV24-1 with TRBJ2-3, with D tentatively TRBD1 (5 bases). CDR1 KGHDR and CDR2 SFDVKD come from the germline V gene. The CDR3 length is 15 residues. V dropped 2 bases and J dropped 6 bases, with 14 bases sitting between them. The CDR3 DNA reads as TGTGCCACCAGTGATTCGACAGAAATTATCGATACGCAGTATTTT. Protein product: CATSDSTEIIDTQYF.

This clone was counted between two and nine times. This chain links TRBV11-2 with TRBJ1-1; TRBD1 is a possible D gene (5 bases). The V gene's germline CDR1 is SGHAT and CDR2 FQNNGV. Trimming pared 4 bases from V and 2 bases from J, leaving 11 bases between. This CDR3 spans 14 amino acids. CDR3 residues: CASSSLGGNTEAFF. The CDR3 DNA follows: TGTGCCAGCAGCTCCCTGGGGGGAAACACTGAAGCTTTCTTT.

This clone has a single count. The chain employs TRBV2 and TRBJ1-1, with D unclear. Germline values: CDR1 SNHLY, CDR2 FYNNEI. This CDR3 has 13 amino acids. V shed 6 bases and J shed 4 bases, with 12 bases lying between them. This CDR3 reads CASSAEGGTEAFF. CDR3 bases: TGTGCCAGCAGCGCGGAGGGTGGCACTGAAGCTTTCTTT.

This chain joins TRBV5-4 and TRBJ2-5; no clear D. The germline V gene has CDR1 SGHNT and CDR2 YYREEE (reference sequence). The CDR3 sequence is 15 residues long. V was trimmed by 0 bases and J by 1 base, leaving 10 bases between them. The CDR3 coding sequence is TGTGCCAGCAGCTTGGCCAGTGGCCTCCAAGAGACCCAGTACTTC. Protein: CASSLASGLQETQYF. Together with reference TRBV5-4 and TRBJ2-5, the CDR3 gives the full variable domain: ETGVTQSPTHLIKTRGQQVTLRCSSQSGHNTVSWYQQALGQGPQFIFQYYREEENGRGNFPPRFSGLQFPNYSSELNVNALELDDSALYLCASSLASGLQETQYFGPGTRLLVL.

The chain recombines TRBV28 with TRBJ1-3; 7 bases are a match to TRBD1. There are 16 residues in the CDR3. Unmatched junction bases numbered 7, after V lost 5 bases and J lost 0 bases. Germline CDR1 reads MDHEN; CDR2 reads SYDVKM. Here the CDR3 DNA reads TGTGCCAGCAGTCCCCCCGGACAGGACTCTGGAAACACCATATATTTT. Protein product: CASSPPGQDSGNTIYF.

The DNA for the CDR3 is TGTGCCAGCAGCCAAAGAGCGGGGGGATTGAATGAGCAGTTCTTC. Residues: CASSQRAGGLNEQFF. J is TRBJ2-1 and V is TRBV7-7; 9 bases map to TRBD2. Germline values: CDR1 SSHAT, CDR2 FNYEAQ (reference sequence). The V segment lost 5 bases and the J segment 7 bases; nucleotides outside the gene matches: 9. The CDR3 totals 15 residues.

V and J are TRBV29-1 and TRBJ1-1; D is perhaps TRBD1 (6 bases). V lost 6 bases and J 0 bases, leaving 8 bases between the germline ends. This CDR3 spans 12 amino acids. CDR1 and CDR2 from the germline V gene are SQVTM and ANQGSEA. CDR3 bases: TGCAGCGTGGGACACTTGAACACTGAAGCTTTCTTT. Translating it yields CSVGHLNTEAFF.

The chain links TRBV19 to TRBJ2-5, with TRBD2 matching over 12 bases. The germline V gene has CDR1 LNHDA and CDR2 SQIVND (reference sequence). CDR3 size: 16 residues. Losses at the gene ends were 5 bases for V and 5 bases for J; bases not matched to a gene: 9. CDR3 region: CASSSRLAGDGETQYF. CDR3 in DNA: TGTGCCAGTAGTTCCCGACTAGCGGGAGATGGGGAGACCCAGTACTTC.

The rearrangement links TRBV6-5 to TRBJ1-2, with TRBD1 matching over 7 bases. Germline values: CDR1 MNHEY, CDR2 SVGAGI. V lost 5 bases and J lost 4; bases outside the gene matches: 7. The CDR3 has 14 residues. The CDR3 is CASSTEDRIYGYTF. The CDR3 DNA follows: TGTGCCAGCAGTACCGAGGACAGGATCTATGGCTACACCTTC.

The rearrangement joins TRBV19 to TRBJ1-1; 8 nucleotides match TRBD1. Germline values: CDR1 LNHDA, CDR2 SQIVND (reference sequence). Unmatched junction bases numbered 11, after V lost 7 bases and J lost 1 base. The CDR3 has 16 residues. CDR3 amino acids: CASKGQDNRWNTEAFF. The CDR3 nucleotides read TGTGCCAGTAAGGGACAGGACAACCGGTGGAACACTGAAGCTTTCTTT. Using reference TRBV19 and TRBJ1-1 for the parts outside the CDR3, the full variable domain is DGGITQSPKYLFRKEGQNVTLSCEQNLNHDAMYWYRQDPGQGLRLIYYSQIVNDFQKGDIAEGYSVSREKKESFPLTVTSAQKNPTAFYLCASKGQDNRWNTEAFFGQGTRLTVV.

The rearrangement links TRBV27 to TRBJ2-2; TRBD2 is a possible D gene (5 bases). This CDR3 region has 14 residues. V lost 8 bases, J lost 4 bases, and 14 bases lay in between. Germline V gene sequence: CDR1 MNHEY, CDR2 SMNVEV (reference sequence). The CDR3 DNA is TGTGCCAGCTCGTACGGGCGGGCCACCGGGGAGCTGTTTTTT. This codes for CASSYGRATGELFF.

This clone showed up just once. The chain recombines TRBV15 with TRBJ1-3; 11 nucleotides agree with TRBD1. After removal of 3 bases from V and 6 bases from J, the junction contained 7 bases not matched to a gene. Germline V lookup: CDR1 LNHNV, CDR2 YYDKDF (reference sequence). This CDR3 is 16 amino acids long. CDR3 DNA: TGTGCCACCAGCAGTTGGACAGGGGGCTGGGAAAACACCATATATTTT. It is translated as CATSSWTGGWENTIYF.

The rearrangement uses TRBV11-3 and TRBJ2-1, with TRBD1 identical over 7 bases. Germline assignment: CDR1 SGHNT and CDR2 YENEEA. The CDR3 consists of 16 residues. Trimming cost V 5 bases and J 5 bases; bases outside gene matches: 12. CDR3 nucleotides: TGTGCCAGCAGCCAATCTACAGGGGTCGGGCACAATGAGCAGTTCTTC. It is translated as CASSQSTGVGHNEQFF.

The CDR3 spells CASSVAGGIRETQYF. The CDR3 DNA reads as TGTGCCAGCAGCGTAGCGGGAGGGATTAGAGAGACCCAGTACTTC. This rearrangement joins TRBV9 to TRBJ2-5; 8 bases line up with TRBD2. Looked up from germline, CDR1 is SGDLS and CDR2 is YYNGEE. Losses at the gene ends were 0 bases for V and 4 bases for J; bases not matched to a gene: 5. There are 15 residues in the CDR3.

The chain uses TRBV5-1 and TRBJ1-1, with D unclear. Deletions cut 2 bases from V and 4 bases from J, with 12 bases between. Germline loops: CDR1 SGHRS, CDR2 YFSETQ. This CDR3 comprises 14 residues. CDR3 amino acids: CASSFAGFTTEAFF. DNA for the CDR3: TGCGCCAGCAGCTTTGCAGGATTCACCACTGAAGCTTTCTTT. Full variable domain (missing parts from reference TRBV5-1 and TRBJ1-1): KAGVTQTPRYLIKTRGQQVTLSCSPISGHRSVSWYQQTPGQGLQFLFEYFSETQRNKGNFPGRFSGRQFSNSRSEMNVSTLELGDSALYLCASSFAGFTTEAFFGQGTRLTVV.

The rearrangement joins TRBV29-1 to TRBJ2-2, with TRBD1 matching over 9 bases. In germline, CDR1 is SQVTM, CDR2 ANQGSEA. The CDR3 runs 15 residues. V lost 7 bases and J lost 4; bases outside the gene matches: 10. The DNA of the CDR3 is TGCAGCGCTGGAACAGGGGGCTTGGGCACCGGGGAGCTGTTTTTT. The encoded protein is CSAGTGGLGTGELFF.

The V call is TRBV6-5, the J call TRBJ1-1; 8 positions match TRBD1. This CDR3 has 14 amino acids. The ends lost 6 bases at V and 10 bases at J; junction bases unmatched: 13. Germline CDR1 is MNHEY and CDR2 is SVGAGI. The CDR3 region is CASRAGTGGAPAFF. CDR3 DNA sequence: TGTGCCAGCAGGGCCGGGACAGGCGGAGCACCAGCTTTCTTT.

The V gene is TRBV6-2 or TRBV6-3, the J gene TRBJ1-1, with a tentative D call TRBD1 (6 bases). With 0 bases removed from V and 4 bases from J, the gap between germline ends came to 9 bases. Germline V gives CDR1 MNHEY, CDR2 SVGEGT. This CDR3 spans 14 amino acids. The CDR3 nucleotides read TGTGCCAGCAGTTACTCACGAGGGGGCACTGAAGCTTTCTTT. It yields the protein CASSYSRGGTEAFF.

This clone was seen a few times. The chain carries TRBV7-9 and TRBJ2-5; TRBD1 matches 11 bases. CDR1 SEHNR and CDR2 FQNEAQ come from the germline V gene (reference sequence). The CDR3 extends over 16 amino acids. The V segment lost 2 bases and the J segment 5 bases; nucleotides outside the gene matches: 7. The CDR3 loop reads CASSLYSGTGGETQYF. In nucleotides, the CDR3 is TGTGCCAGCAGCTTATACTCAGGGACAGGGGGGGAGACCCAGTACTTC.

The CDR3 region has the DNA TGCAGCGTTGTTCTAGCGGGGGGCAGCACAGATACGCAGTATTTT. Translation: CSVVLAGGSTDTQYF. The chain uses TRBV29-1 and TRBJ2-3; 11 bases match TRBD2. The CDR3 sequence is 15 residues long. V lost 4 bases, J lost 0 bases, and 3 bases stayed unmatched. Germline V gene lookup returns CDR1 SQVTM and CDR2 ANQGSEA.